The source of this T cell receptor beta chain is a study of blood T cells in healthy people across ages. This CDR3 comprises 14 residues. Study conclusions and caveats: Estimated diversity across one million T cells was deemed an underestimate. Expanded clonotype shifts may have been confounded, as the donors had an unknown CMV status.

Every donor gave about 9 milliliters of peripheral blood. This clonotype was seen a single time. Its antigen is currently unknown. Primed by a sample-barcoded 5' primer and a J-beta primer mix, a second PCR proceeded for about 6 to 11 cycles. TCRdb re-called the 5' RACE reads through MiXCR, storing one row per CDR3 protein. Seen here are about 680,000 distinct CDR3 sequences, roughly 49% observed once, and the top ten hold about a third. The sample consisted of blood. The clonotype comes from a woman aged 55-69 years in good health. V and J are TRBV21-1 and TRBJ1-4. TRBV21-1 is a known pseudogene. CDR3 bases: TGTGCCAGCAGCAGGCGGCAGTGTAATGAAAAACTGTTTTTT. Translated: CASSRRQCNEKLFF.